The T cell receptor (beta chain) described here comes from a study of T cell responses to AZD1222 COVID-19 vaccine. Profiled with immunoSEQ multiplex PCR; TCRdb holds only in-frame clones, not every one. The sample contains approximately 110,000 clones, around 92% of which appear only once. Looked up from germline, CDR1 is KGHSH and CDR2 is LQKENI. V was pared by 6 bases and J by 1 base, with 9 bases between. The CDR3 is 13 residues long. This clone was observed a handful of times. Here the sequenced sample was peripheral blood, taken on day 0 of AZD1222 vaccination. The clonotype was recovered from an adult in good health. The chain uses TRBV18 and TRBJ1-1; D uncertain. The chain's CDR3 is CASSLTPNTEAFF. Here the CDR3 DNA reads TGTGCCAGCTCCCTTACCCCGAACACTGAAGCTTTCTTT. Combining the CDR3 with reference TRBV18 and TRBJ1-1 gives the whole variable domain NAGVMQNPRHLVRRRGQEARLRCSPMKGHSHVYWYRQLPEEGLKFMVYLQKENIIDESGMPKERFSAEFPKEGPSILRIQQVVRGDSAAYFCASSLTPNTEAFFGQGTRLTVV.